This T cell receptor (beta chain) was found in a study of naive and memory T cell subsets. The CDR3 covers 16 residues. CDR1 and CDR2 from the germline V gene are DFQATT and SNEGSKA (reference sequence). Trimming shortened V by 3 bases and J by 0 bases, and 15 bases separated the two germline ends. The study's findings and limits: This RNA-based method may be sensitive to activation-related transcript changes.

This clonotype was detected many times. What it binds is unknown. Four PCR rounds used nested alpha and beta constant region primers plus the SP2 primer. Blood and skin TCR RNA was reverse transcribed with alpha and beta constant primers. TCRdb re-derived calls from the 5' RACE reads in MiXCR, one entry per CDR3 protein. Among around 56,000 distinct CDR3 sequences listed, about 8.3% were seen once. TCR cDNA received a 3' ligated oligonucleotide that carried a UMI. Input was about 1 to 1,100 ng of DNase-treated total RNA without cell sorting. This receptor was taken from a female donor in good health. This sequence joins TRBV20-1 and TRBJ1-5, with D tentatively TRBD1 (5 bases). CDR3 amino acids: CSASGAGYYSNQPQHF. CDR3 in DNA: TGCAGTGCTAGTGGGGCCGGCTATTATAGCAATCAGCCCCAGCATTTT.